The 23 T cell receptor beta chains listed next were all sequenced from one sample in a study of CXCR3-negative and CXCR3-positive naive CD8 T cells. The TRB libraries of cDNA were built by UMI-labeled 5' RACE. TCRdb reprocessed the 5' RACE reads, keeping one entry per CDR3 protein, no DNA. The sample holds 75,000 to 100,000 distinct CDR3 sequences. Antigens of these TCRs are unknown. General study findings and limits: TRB CDR3s of CXCR3-positive naive cells were more hydrophobic than those of CXCR3-negative naive cells.

Sample: naive CXCR3+ CD8+ T cells from blood. Sample subset: CD45RO-CCR7+CD27+CD95- naive CD8+ T cells expressing CXCR3 (TNR3+). These receptors were obtained from a human donor in good health. Some clones in this sample may be carry-over from other donors' samples.

This chain uses TRBV6-6 with TRBJ2-5; TCRdb's D gene call, TRBD2, goes unchecked for lack of DNA. Germline V gene lookup returns CDR1 MNHNY and CDR2 SVGAGI (reference sequence). The CDR3 is 16 residues long. This CDR3 is CASSSGLAGGQETQYF.

This rearrangement joins TRBV20-1 to TRBJ1-1. The CDR3 is 13 residues long. Germline values: CDR1 DFQATT, CDR2 SNEGSKA (reference sequence). The CDR3 is CSARDAGYTEAFF.

The chain uses TRBV6-5 and TRBJ2-7; TCRdb reports TRBD1, a call that lacks DNA to check it against. The CDR3 runs to 13 residues. Germline V gene sequence: CDR1 MNHEY, CDR2 SVGAGI. The CDR3 is CASTGTEGSEQYF.

This chain uses TRBV28 with TRBJ2-1; TCRdb gives TRBD2 as the D gene, but with no DNA this cannot be confirmed. The CDR3 spans 15 residues. Germline CDR1 MDHEN, CDR2 SYDVKM. The CDR3 loop is CASSRLAETYNEQFF.

This chain joins TRBV15 and TRBJ1-1. Germline loops: CDR1 LNHNV, CDR2 YYDKDF (reference sequence). This CDR3 has 15 residues. This CDR3 reads CATSREWGEDTEAFF.

The rearrangement joins TRBV7-6 to TRBJ2-7; the D call from TCRdb, TRBD1, cannot be confirmed without DNA. Germline V gives CDR1 SGHVS, CDR2 FNYEAQ. CDR3 length: 13 amino acids. Here the CDR3 reads CASSSGQTYEQYF.

The V call is TRBV28, the J call TRBJ1-1. This CDR3 has 14 amino acids. Per the germline V gene, CDR1 is MDHEN and CDR2 is SYDVKM. CDR3 sequence: CASSLYSMNTEAFF.

This sequence joins TRBV5-1 and TRBJ2-7; TCRdb outputs TRBD2, but without DNA this stays unchecked. Germline CDR1 reads SGHRS; CDR2 reads YFSETQ. The CDR3 is made up of 14 amino acids. Here the CDR3 reads CASSWTQSSYEQYF.

CDR3 loop: CASRSTGITEAFF. This chain links TRBV7-9 with TRBJ1-1; the TRBD1 assignment by TCRdb is unverifiable without DNA. Germline V gives CDR1 SEHNR, CDR2 FQNEAQ (reference sequence). CDR3 length equals 13 residues.

The chain links TRBV14 to TRBJ2-3; no DNA is available, so the TRBD2 call from TCRdb remains unchecked. Looked up from germline, CDR1 is SGHDN and CDR2 is FVKESK. The CDR3 contains 16 residues. This chain's CDR3 is CASSQAQLAGADTQYF.

The rearrangement uses TRBV24-1 and TRBJ2-1; TCRdb reports TRBD1, a call that lacks DNA to check it against. The CDR3 is 15 amino acids. Germline CDR1 KGHDR, CDR2 SFDVKD. The CDR3 protein is CATSDLGGPNNEQFF.

The rearrangement joins TRBV28 to TRBJ1-4. Per the germline V gene, CDR1 is MDHEN and CDR2 is SYDVKM. The CDR3 has 15 residues. The chain's CDR3 is CASSPRWGLGEKLFF. The full variable domain, rest sourced from reference TRBV28 and TRBJ1-4, is DVKVTQSSRYLVKRTGEKVFLECVQDMDHENMFWYRQDPGLGLRLIYFSYDVKMKEKGDIPEGYSVSREKKERFSLILESASTNQTSMYLCASSPRWGLGEKLFFGSGTQLSVL.

The chain recombines TRBV5-1 with TRBJ2-1; TCRdb outputs TRBD1, but without DNA this stays unchecked. The CDR3 runs to 15 residues. Germline assignment: CDR1 SGHRS and CDR2 YFSETQ. CDR3: CARSLFEQGYDEQFF.

The CDR3: CSVERLNEQFF. This chain connects TRBV29-1 to TRBJ2-1. This CDR3 has 11 residues. Germline values: CDR1 SQVTM, CDR2 ANQGSEA.

The V and J genes are TRBV4-3 and TRBJ1-2. The germline gives CDR1 LGHNA, CDR2 YSLEER. The CDR3 loop spans 15 amino acids. The CDR3 protein is CASSQGLQVHYGYTF.

The chain carries TRBV29-1 and TRBJ2-5. The CDR3 has 12 amino acids. Germline V gene data show CDR1 as SQVTM and CDR2 as ANQGSEA. The CDR3 protein is CSAESSVETQYF.

J is TRBJ2-7 and V is TRBV7-8. CDR1 is SGHVS and CDR2 is FQNEAQ in the germline V gene. This CDR3 is built from 14 residues. CDR3 amino acids: CASSFRLGPYEQYF.

The rearrangement links TRBV3-1 to TRBJ2-7; as DNA is missing, the TRBD2 call by TCRdb cannot be tested. The length of the CDR3 is 14 residues. CDR1 is LGHDT and CDR2 is YNNKEL in the germline V gene (reference sequence). CDR3 residues: CASSQGQTSGEQYF.

The CDR3 protein is CASSPTQRGGNEQFF. This sequence joins TRBV11-2 and TRBJ2-1; TCRdb proposes TRBD2, but this gene call is untestable without DNA. Germline CDR1 SGHAT, CDR2 FQNNGV. This CDR3 is built from 15 residues.

The CDR3 reads CASSSRPGQGETQYF. V usage is TRBV7-3 and J usage is TRBJ2-5; TCRdb calls TRBD1, which cannot be checked without DNA. CDR1 SGHTA and CDR2 FQGTGA come from the germline V gene. The CDR3 loop spans 15 amino acids. The whole variable domain, filled in from reference TRBV7-3 and TRBJ2-5, reads GAGVSQTPSNKVTEKGKYVELRCDPISGHTALYWYRQSLGQGPEFLIYFQGTGAADDSGLPNDRFFAVRPEGSVSTLKIQRTERGDSAVYLCASSSRPGQGETQYFGPGTRLLVL.

This rearrangement joins TRBV28 to TRBJ2-3; without DNA, the TCRdb call of TRBD1 cannot be checked. Germline V gene data show CDR1 as MDHEN and CDR2 as SYDVKM. The CDR3 length is 13 residues. The CDR3 sequence: CASSPRTGDTQYF.

The chain uses TRBV7-3 and TRBJ2-2; TCRdb's assignment of TRBD2 cannot be checked, as there is no DNA. This CDR3 is 19 amino acids long. Germline V gives CDR1 SGHTA, CDR2 FQGTGA. The CDR3 loop reads CASSPVGLAGGLGTGELFF.

CDR3 sequence reads: CASSQEGGDNEQFF. The gene calls are TRBV3-1 and TRBJ2-1; the TRBD2 assignment by TCRdb is unverifiable without DNA. The CDR3 has 14 residues. Germline values: CDR1 LGHDT, CDR2 YNNKEL (reference sequence).